The 10 T cell receptor beta chains below come from one sample, sequenced in a study of regulatory T cells in long-lasting Graves disease (dated by TCRdb to about 2021). The sample's time point, from its label and the paper: newly diagnosed GD, antithyroid drugs for less than 3 months. RNA was extracted from PBMCs in TRIzol for both TCR sequencing and RNA sequencing. The library was built by means of multiplex PCR. TCRdb shows the sequencer as Illumina HiSeq 4000. iRepertoire HTBI primers and Arm-PCR amplification of CDR3 regions were used to construct TCR beta libraries. TCRdb reworked the public reads: Q25 trimming with fastp, MiXCR clone assembly, productive beta chains retained. Rows are unified per CDR3 protein, each entry keeping the most common DNA and genes. The sample yields around 500,000 distinct CDR3 sequences; roughly 15% were counted once. The biggest ten clones account for around 25% of the sample.

Separately, the same data were catalogued under a study of T cells in Graves' hyperthyroidism and ophthalmopathy.

The sample here was peripheral blood mononuclear cells (PBMCs), taken at new diagnosis, from a patient treated with antithyroid drugs. All receptors come from a middle-aged woman with Graves disease. Donor details come from another sample of the same person, matched by shared clones.

This clonotype was counted ten times or more. The chain uses TRBV12-3 or TRBV12-4 and TRBJ2-5, with a possible D match to TRBD1 (6 bases). V lost 4 bases and J 3 bases, leaving 18 bases between the germline ends. This CDR3 has 16 residues. The CDR3 DNA sequence: TGTGCCAGCAGTTCACCCCGGGACACTGGGGAAGAGACCCAGTACTTC. Its protein is CASSSPRDTGEETQYF.

A few counts support this clonotype. Just one base apart from a much larger clone, this may be a read error. V gene TRBV3-1 combines with J gene TRBJ2-5; D perhaps matches TRBD2 (6 bases). The CDR3 contains 13 residues. The V and J ends lost 5 bases and 7 bases respectively, with 14 bases between them. Germline CDR1 reads LGHDT; CDR2 reads YNNKEL (reference sequence). In DNA form, the CDR3 reads TGTGCCAGCAGCGGCCGGGACTTGGGGACCCAGTACTTC. Protein product: CASSGRDLGTQYF.

Remarks on this clonotype: Given a much more abundant clone one base away, this may be a read error. The J gene is TRBJ1-4, the V gene TRBV6-2 or TRBV6-3; 9 nucleotides match TRBD1. This CDR3 is built from 15 residues. The germline V gene has CDR1 MNHEY and CDR2 SVGEGT. The CDR3 loop is CASSYLTGGQEKLSF. CDR3 sequence (DNA): TGTGCCAGCAGTTACTTGACAGGGGGACAGGAAAAACTGTCTTTT.

This clonotype was counted many times. One end of the junction varies from germline; a read error may be responsible. This chain joins TRBV5-1 and TRBJ2-7; no definite D call. Germline-derived CDR1 and CDR2 are SGHRS and YFSETQ. The CDR3 has 12 residues. For the CDR3, the DNA is TGTGCCAGCAGCTCCAACTCCTACGAGCAGTACTTC. It codes for CASSSNSYEQYF.

This clonotype was seen a few times. The genes are TRBV19 and TRBJ1-4, with 8 bases identical to TRBD1. Germline CDR1 LNHDA, CDR2 SQIVND (reference sequence). This CDR3 is 16 amino acids long. J was trimmed by 7 bases and V by 4 bases; bases with no gene match: 11. The CDR3 DNA is TGTGCCAGTAGTAACCCCAGGGGGCGAGACCGTGAAAAACTGTTTTTT. The encoded protein is CASSNPRGRDREKLFF.

This clonotype was recorded a few times. The chain links TRBV7-9 to TRBJ1-1; D is ambiguous. Trimming removed 7 bases at V and 4 bases at J, with 10 bases between. The CDR3 covers 12 residues. Germline V lookup: CDR1 SEHNR, CDR2 FQNEAQ (reference sequence). The CDR3 coding sequence is TGTGCCAGCACCCCGGGGAGCACTGAAGCTTTCTTT. Its protein product is CASTPGSTEAFF.

This chain connects TRBV3-1 to TRBJ2-7; weak D call: TRBD2 (5 bases). Trimming stripped 2 bases from V and 2 bases from J, with 10 bases between. Per germline, CDR1 LGHDT and CDR2 YNNKEL (reference sequence). The CDR3 spans 14 residues. Here the CDR3 reads CASSQWRSPYEQYF. CDR3 DNA: TGTGCCAGCAGCCAATGGAGGAGTCCCTACGAGCAGTACTTC.

This clonotype has a handful of counts. The V call is TRBV20-1, the J call TRBJ2-3; 12 bases align to TRBD2. The V gene end was trimmed by 5 bases and the J gene end by 6 bases; junction bases not matched to a gene: 6. This CDR3 is built from 14 residues. Germline V gene lookup returns CDR1 DFQATT and CDR2 SNEGSKA (reference sequence). The CDR3 sequence is CSAVLAGGPDTQYF. For the CDR3, the DNA is TGCAGTGCTGTTCTAGCGGGGGGGCCGGATACGCAGTATTTT.

The chain recombines TRBV9 with TRBJ2-5; 7 bases agree with TRBD1. From germline, CDR1 is SGDLS and CDR2 YYNGEE. The junction had 10 bases not matched to a gene; V was cut back by 0 bases and J by 5 bases. The CDR3 runs to 16 residues. Written as DNA, the CDR3 is TGTGCCAGCAGCGTAGCCCAAGGGGGCGGTCAGGAGACCCAGTACTTC. Amino acids: CASSVAQGGGQETQYF.

There are many counts of this clonotype. J is TRBJ2-3 and V is TRBV11-2, with TRBD2 matching over 10 bases. There are 16 residues in the CDR3. Germline V lookup: CDR1 SGHAT, CDR2 FQNNGV. V lost 2 bases to trimming and J lost 4 bases; unmatched junction nucleotides: 6. CDR3 amino acids: CASSLNSGGYADTQYF. In nucleotides, the CDR3 is TGTGCCAGCAGCTTAAATAGCGGGGGGTACGCAGATACGCAGTATTTT.